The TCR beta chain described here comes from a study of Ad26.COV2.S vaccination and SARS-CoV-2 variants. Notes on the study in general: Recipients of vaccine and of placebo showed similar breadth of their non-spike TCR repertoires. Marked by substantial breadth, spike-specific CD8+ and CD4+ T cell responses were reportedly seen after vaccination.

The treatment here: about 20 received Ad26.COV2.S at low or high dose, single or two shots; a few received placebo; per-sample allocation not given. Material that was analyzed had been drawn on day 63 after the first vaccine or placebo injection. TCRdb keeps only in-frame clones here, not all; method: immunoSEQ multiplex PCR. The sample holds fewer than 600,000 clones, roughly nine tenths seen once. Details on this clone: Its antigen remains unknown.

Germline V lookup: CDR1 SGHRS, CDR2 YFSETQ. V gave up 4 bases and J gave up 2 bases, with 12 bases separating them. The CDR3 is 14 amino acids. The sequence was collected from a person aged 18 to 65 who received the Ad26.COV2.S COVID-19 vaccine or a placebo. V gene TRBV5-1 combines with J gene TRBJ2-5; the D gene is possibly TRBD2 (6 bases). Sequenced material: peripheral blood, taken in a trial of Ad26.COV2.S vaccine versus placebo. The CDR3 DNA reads TGCGCCAGCAGCGGACTAACCTCTCAAGAGACCCAGTACTTC. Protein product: CASSGLTSQETQYF.